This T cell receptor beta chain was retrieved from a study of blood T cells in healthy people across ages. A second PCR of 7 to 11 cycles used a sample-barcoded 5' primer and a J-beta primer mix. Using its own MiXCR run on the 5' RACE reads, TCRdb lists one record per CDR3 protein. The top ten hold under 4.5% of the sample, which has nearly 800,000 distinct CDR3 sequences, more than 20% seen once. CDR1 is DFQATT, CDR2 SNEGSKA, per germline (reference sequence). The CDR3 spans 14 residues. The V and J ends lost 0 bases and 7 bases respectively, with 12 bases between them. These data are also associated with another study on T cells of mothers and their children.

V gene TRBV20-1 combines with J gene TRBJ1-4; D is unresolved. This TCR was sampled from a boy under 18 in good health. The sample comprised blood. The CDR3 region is CSARDPGLSEKLFF. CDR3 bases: TGCAGTGCTAGAGATCCGGGTTTAAGTGAAAAACTGTTTTTT.